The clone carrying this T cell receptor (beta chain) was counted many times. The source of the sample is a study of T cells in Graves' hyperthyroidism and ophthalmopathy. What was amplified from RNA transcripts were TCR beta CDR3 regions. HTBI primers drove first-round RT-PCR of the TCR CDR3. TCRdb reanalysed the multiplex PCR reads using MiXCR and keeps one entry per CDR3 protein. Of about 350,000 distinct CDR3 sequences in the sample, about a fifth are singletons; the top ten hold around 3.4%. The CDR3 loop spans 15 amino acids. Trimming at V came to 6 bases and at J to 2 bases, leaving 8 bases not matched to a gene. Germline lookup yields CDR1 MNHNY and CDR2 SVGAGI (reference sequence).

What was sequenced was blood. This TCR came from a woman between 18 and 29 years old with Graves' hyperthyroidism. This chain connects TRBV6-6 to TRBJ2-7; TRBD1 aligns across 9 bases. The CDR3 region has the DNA TGTGCCAGCAGACTTGGACAGGGGACTGCCTACGAGCAGTACTTC. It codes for CASRLGQGTAYEQYF.